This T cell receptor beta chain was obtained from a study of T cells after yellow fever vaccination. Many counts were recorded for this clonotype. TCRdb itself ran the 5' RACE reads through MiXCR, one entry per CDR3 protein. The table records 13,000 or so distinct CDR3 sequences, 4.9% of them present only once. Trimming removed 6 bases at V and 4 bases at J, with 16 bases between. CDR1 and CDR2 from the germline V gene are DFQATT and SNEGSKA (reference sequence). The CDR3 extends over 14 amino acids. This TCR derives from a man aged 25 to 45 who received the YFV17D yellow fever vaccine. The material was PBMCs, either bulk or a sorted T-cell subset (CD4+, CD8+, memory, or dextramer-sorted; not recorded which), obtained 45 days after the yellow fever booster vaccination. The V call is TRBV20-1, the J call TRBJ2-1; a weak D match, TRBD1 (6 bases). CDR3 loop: CSAPGTPRYNEQFF. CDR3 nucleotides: TGCAGTGCACCCGGGACACCAAGATACAATGAGCAGTTCTTC.